This TCR beta chain was retrieved from a study of cytomegalovirus exposure and HLA in healthy donors. Study findings and constraints: It emerged from a later analysis that several of the most significant clusters appeared to be linked to common viral pathogens. Another analysis was done later, and it associated roughly 15,000 TCR beta sequences with HLA alleles at 0.05 false discovery rate.

In regard to this clone: Its matching antigen is unknown.

Primers: 60 Vbeta forward and 13 Jbeta reverse. Authors' data handling: There were around 80 million unique TCR beta chains by a later count, and around 10 million of them were shared. TCRdb's table, derived via immunoSEQ multiplex PCR, lists solely in-frame clones and lacks some. D and trimming were read from the DNA, whereas the V and J calls and clone size are those reported in that table. The sample shows 85,000 to 130,000 clones, roughly a tenth of them seen only once. Germline loops: CDR1 SQVTM, CDR2 ANQGSEA. This CDR3 has 11 residues. The V and J ends lost 8 bases and 7 bases respectively, with 14 bases between them.

The receptor comes from a man aged 40-55 years in good health and CMV-seropositive. The sample taken for sequencing was PBMCs. V gene TRBV29-1 combines with J gene TRBJ1-1, with D possibly being TRBD1 (5 bases). The CDR3 is CSTRPGGEAFF. For the CDR3, the DNA is TGCAGCACCCGACCCGGGGGTGAAGCTTTCTTT.